These T cell receptor beta chains were read from a single sample in a study of blood T cell repertoires in COVID-19. Generated by immunoSEQ multiplex PCR, the TCRdb table keeps only in-frame clones and is missing some. The sample yields around 200,000 clones, roughly 88% seen once. What was sequenced was peripheral blood. The receptors originated from a middle-aged woman with COVID-19, enrolled during active disease. The CDR3 runs from the conserved cysteine through the conserved F or W. A D gene is named only where the DNA matches it firmly. For some rows the clone size is stated as once, few or many, or as a class when expanded; others skip it.

V gene	clone size	D gene	J gene	CDR3 DNA	CDR3 protein
TRBV4-2	once	NA	TRBJ2-6	TGTGCCAGCAGCCACTTCTCCAGGGGCCGAATGGCTGGGGCCAACGTCCTGACTTTC	CASSHFSRGRMAGANVLTF
TRBV6-5	NA	NA	TRBJ2-1	TGTGCCAGCAGTCACCGGGGTGTCTCCTACAATGAGCAGTTCTTC	CASSHRGVSYNEQFF
TRBV19	NA	TRBD1	TRBJ2-2	TGTGCCAGTAGTTCTCTAGGACAGGCGAGACCCGGGGAGCTGTTTTTT	CASSSLGQARPGELFF
TRBV7-9	NA	TRBD2	TRBJ2-1	TGTGCCAGCGGCAATACGGGGGGAAGCTCCTACAATGAGCAGTTCTTC	CASGNTGGSSYNEQFF
TRBV9	NA	TRBD1	TRBJ1-2	TGTGCCAGCTTCCACAGGGGTGGCTACACCTTC	CASFHRGGYTF
TRBV5-1	NA	NA	TRBJ2-4	TGCGCCAGCAGCTTGGAGCGGTCCAAAAACATTCAGTACTTC	CASSLERSKNIQYF
TRBV27	NA	TRBD1	TRBJ1-4	TGTGCCAGCAGCCCAGACAGGGGCTATGAAAAACTGTTTTTT	CASSPDRGYEKLFF
TRBV15	once	NA	TRBJ2-2	TGTGCCACCAGCAGAACAGGGAACACCGGGGAGCTGTTTTTT	CATSRTGNTGELFF
TRBV25-1	NA	TRBD2	TRBJ2-5	TGTGCCAGCAGTGTCGGGGGGGCTTCAGAGACCCAGTACTTC	CASSVGGASETQYF
TRBV6-1	NA	NA	TRBJ1-5	TGTGCCAGCAGTGAAGCGCTAGGCGGCAATCAGCCCCAGCATTTT	CASSEALGGNQPQHF
TRBV6-4	few	TRBD2	TRBJ2-3	TGTGCCAGCAGTGACTCGAGCGGGGGGGATACGCAGTATTTT	CASSDSSGGDTQYF
TRBV12-5	NA	NA	TRBJ1-1	TGTGCTAGTGGTTTGTCTCACAGTAGCGGCACTGAAGCTTTCTTT	CASGLSHSSGTEAFF
TRBV6-5	once	TRBD2	TRBJ2-3	TGTGCCAGCAGTTACTCGAGCGGGAGGGCACACACGCAGTATTTT	CASSYSSGRAHTQYF
TRBV5-1	once	NA	TRBJ2-7	TGCGCCAGCAGCATCGCAGGCTACGAGCAGTACTTC	CASSIAGYEQYF
TRBV27	once	NA	TRBJ2-1	TGTGCCAGCAGTCGGAGGCAATACTCCTACAATGAGCAGTTCTTC	CASSRRQYSYNEQFF
TRBV6-5	NA	TRBD2	TRBJ2-1	TGTGCCAGCAGTTACTCCAGCGGGGACTACAATGAGCAGTTCTTC	CASSYSSGDYNEQFF
TRBV5-6	NA	TRBD1	TRBJ1-5	TGTGCCAGCAGCTTGAACAGGGGGAGCAATCAGCCCCAGCATTTT	CASSLNRGSNQPQHF
TRBV27	few	NA	TRBJ1-5	TGTGCCAGCAGTCTGGGACACCGACAGCCCCAGCATTTT	CASSLGHRQPQHF
TRBV29-1	NA	TRBD1	TRBJ1-1	TGCAGCGTTCACAGGGGGCGCGGTACTGAAGCTTTCTTT	CSVHRGRGTEAFF
TRBV14	NA	NA	TRBJ1-6	TGTGCCAGCAGCCAAGAAGCGGTCAATTCACCCCTCCACTTT	CASSQEAVNSPLHF
TRBV2	NA	NA	TRBJ2-7	TGTGCCAGCAGCGAAGGACGGGTAGTGTGGGACGAGCAGTACTTC	CASSEGRVVWDEQYF
TRBV27	NA	NA	TRBJ1-2	TGTGCCAGCAACGGCAGGGGCCGAGGAGGCTACACCTTC	CASNGRGRGGYTF
TRBV7-3	NA	TRBD2	TRBJ2-1	TGTGCCAGCAGCTTGGGACTAGGCAATGAGCAGTTCTTC	CASSLGLGNEQFF
TRBV19	NA	NA	TRBJ1-1	TGTGCCAGTAGTATAGATGGAGGGACCACTGAAGCTTTCTTT	CASSIDGGTTEAFF
TRBV5-6	once	NA	TRBJ2-7	TGTGCCAGCAGCTTGTCAGGATACTCCTACGAGCAGTACTTC	CASSLSGYSYEQYF
TRBV5-4	NA	TRBD2	TRBJ2-5	TGTGCCAGCCACGAGGGCGGGGGGGCCAGGCAAGAGACCCAGTACTTC	CASHEGGGARQETQYF
TRBV3-1/TRBV3-2	NA	TRBD1	TRBJ1-1	TGTGCCAGCAGCCAAGAATTGGGACAGGGGTGGGTCGGAGCTTTCTTT	CASSQELGQGWVGAFF
TRBV24-1	NA	TRBD2	TRBJ2-5	TGTGCCACCAGTGACCGCCGCGGGGGGGCGGAAGAGACCCAGTACTTC	CATSDRRGGAEETQYF
TRBV28	NA	NA	TRBJ1-1	TGTGCCAGCGTCCTGAATCTACCCAACACTGAAGCTTTCTTT	CASVLNLPNTEAFF
TRBV19	NA	NA	TRBJ2-5	TGTGCCAGTAGTATCTTGGGCTTGGAAGAGACCCAGTACTTC	CASSILGLEETQYF
TRBV6-5	NA	TRBD2	TRBJ2-1	TGTGCCAGCAGTCACTTAGCGGGGCCCAATGAGCAGTTCTTC	CASSHLAGPNEQFF
TRBV6-6	NA	NA	TRBJ2-5	TGTGCCAGCAGTACAAGACAAGAGACCCAGTACTTC	CASSTRQETQYF
TRBV18	NA	TRBD1	TRBJ1-1	TGTGCCAGCTCACCTGCTGGACAGGTGAACACTGAAGCTTTCTTT	CASSPAGQVNTEAFF
TRBV18	NA	TRBD1	TRBJ1-2	TGTGCCAGCTCGACAGGGACCTATGGCTACACCTTC	CASSTGTYGYTF
TRBV19	NA	NA	TRBJ2-7	TGTGCCAGTAGAGGGGGAAGCGGGATTTCCTACGAGCAGTACTTC	CASRGGSGISYEQYF
TRBV7-3	NA	TRBD1	TRBJ1-1	TGTGCCAGCAGCCGGCCGGGACAGGCGATGAACACTGAAGCTTTCTTT	CASSRPGQAMNTEAFF
TRBV19	NA	NA	TRBJ2-4	TGTGCCAGTAGTATAGCGCTGGGACTAGCCAAAAACATTCAGTACTTC	CASSIALGLAKNIQYF
TRBV28	NA	NA	TRBJ1-1	TGTGCCAGCAGAAATACGGAGGCGAACACTGAAGCTTTCTTT	CASRNTEANTEAFF
TRBV9	few	TRBD1	TRBJ1-5	TGTGCCAGCAGCGGGACAGGGGCGGTAGAGCCCCAGCATTTT	CASSGTGAVEPQHF
TRBV24-1	NA	NA	TRBJ2-7	TGTGCCACCTCCGGGACACACGCAGACGAGCAGTACTTC	CATSGTHADEQYF
TRBV12-3/TRBV12-4	many	NA	TRBJ1-1	TGTGCCAGCAGCTACAGGGACAACACTGAAGCTTTCTTT	CASSYRDNTEAFF
TRBV19	NA	TRBD2	TRBJ2-1	TGTGCCAGTAGTATAGGATTTAGCGGGAAGGGTAATGAGCAGTTCTTC	CASSIGFSGKGNEQFF
TRBV21-1	NA	NA	TRBJ2-7	TGTGTGCCGAGGGTGGACGCCTACGAGCAGTACTTC	CVPRVDAYEQYF
TRBV19	NA	NA	TRBJ1-2	TGTGCCAGTAGCTTAAACTATGGCTACACCTTC	CASSLNYGYTF
TRBV7-8	few	TRBD2	TRBJ2-7	TGTGCCAGTAGAGGAGCGGGAGTGAGCGAGCAGTACTTC	CASRGAGVSEQYF
TRBV18	NA	NA	TRBJ1-1	TGTGCCAGCTCACCACAAGGGGCCATGAACACTGAAGCTTTCTTT	CASSPQGAMNTEAFF
TRBV21-1	NA	NA	TRBJ1-2	TGTGCCAGCAGCAAAGAGAGCGACGGCTACACCTTC	CASSKESDGYTF
TRBV5-4	many	NA	TRBJ2-7	TGTGCCAGCAGCCTATTTTCGGGGGTGGGCTCCTACGAGCAGTACTTC	CASSLFSGVGSYEQYF
TRBV9	NA	NA	TRBJ2-2	TGTGCCAGCAGCGTAGTCCCTGACACCGGGGAGCTGTTTTTT	CASSVVPDTGELFF
TRBV7-9	NA	TRBD2	TRBJ2-2	TGTGCCAGCAGCTTAGAGGGACTAGCGGGCCCCGGGGAGCTGTTTTTT	CASSLEGLAGPGELFF
TRBV19	NA	NA	TRBJ1-5	TGTGCCAGTAGTATAGCCACACAGGGTGCTCAGCCCCAGCATTTT	CASSIATQGAQPQHF
TRBV6-5	NA	NA	TRBJ1-5	TGTGCCAGCAGTTACTCACAGTGGGCCGCGGGACCCCAGCATTTT	CASSYSQWAAGPQHF
TRBV19	few	NA	TRBJ1-3	TGTGCCAGTAGTCCTCAATCCACCGGGGGAAACACCATATATTTT	CASSPQSTGGNTIYF
TRBV28	NA	NA	TRBJ1-3	TGTGCCAGCAGTTTTGCTGGGGAGAATGCCGGAAACACCATATATTTT	CASSFAGENAGNTIYF